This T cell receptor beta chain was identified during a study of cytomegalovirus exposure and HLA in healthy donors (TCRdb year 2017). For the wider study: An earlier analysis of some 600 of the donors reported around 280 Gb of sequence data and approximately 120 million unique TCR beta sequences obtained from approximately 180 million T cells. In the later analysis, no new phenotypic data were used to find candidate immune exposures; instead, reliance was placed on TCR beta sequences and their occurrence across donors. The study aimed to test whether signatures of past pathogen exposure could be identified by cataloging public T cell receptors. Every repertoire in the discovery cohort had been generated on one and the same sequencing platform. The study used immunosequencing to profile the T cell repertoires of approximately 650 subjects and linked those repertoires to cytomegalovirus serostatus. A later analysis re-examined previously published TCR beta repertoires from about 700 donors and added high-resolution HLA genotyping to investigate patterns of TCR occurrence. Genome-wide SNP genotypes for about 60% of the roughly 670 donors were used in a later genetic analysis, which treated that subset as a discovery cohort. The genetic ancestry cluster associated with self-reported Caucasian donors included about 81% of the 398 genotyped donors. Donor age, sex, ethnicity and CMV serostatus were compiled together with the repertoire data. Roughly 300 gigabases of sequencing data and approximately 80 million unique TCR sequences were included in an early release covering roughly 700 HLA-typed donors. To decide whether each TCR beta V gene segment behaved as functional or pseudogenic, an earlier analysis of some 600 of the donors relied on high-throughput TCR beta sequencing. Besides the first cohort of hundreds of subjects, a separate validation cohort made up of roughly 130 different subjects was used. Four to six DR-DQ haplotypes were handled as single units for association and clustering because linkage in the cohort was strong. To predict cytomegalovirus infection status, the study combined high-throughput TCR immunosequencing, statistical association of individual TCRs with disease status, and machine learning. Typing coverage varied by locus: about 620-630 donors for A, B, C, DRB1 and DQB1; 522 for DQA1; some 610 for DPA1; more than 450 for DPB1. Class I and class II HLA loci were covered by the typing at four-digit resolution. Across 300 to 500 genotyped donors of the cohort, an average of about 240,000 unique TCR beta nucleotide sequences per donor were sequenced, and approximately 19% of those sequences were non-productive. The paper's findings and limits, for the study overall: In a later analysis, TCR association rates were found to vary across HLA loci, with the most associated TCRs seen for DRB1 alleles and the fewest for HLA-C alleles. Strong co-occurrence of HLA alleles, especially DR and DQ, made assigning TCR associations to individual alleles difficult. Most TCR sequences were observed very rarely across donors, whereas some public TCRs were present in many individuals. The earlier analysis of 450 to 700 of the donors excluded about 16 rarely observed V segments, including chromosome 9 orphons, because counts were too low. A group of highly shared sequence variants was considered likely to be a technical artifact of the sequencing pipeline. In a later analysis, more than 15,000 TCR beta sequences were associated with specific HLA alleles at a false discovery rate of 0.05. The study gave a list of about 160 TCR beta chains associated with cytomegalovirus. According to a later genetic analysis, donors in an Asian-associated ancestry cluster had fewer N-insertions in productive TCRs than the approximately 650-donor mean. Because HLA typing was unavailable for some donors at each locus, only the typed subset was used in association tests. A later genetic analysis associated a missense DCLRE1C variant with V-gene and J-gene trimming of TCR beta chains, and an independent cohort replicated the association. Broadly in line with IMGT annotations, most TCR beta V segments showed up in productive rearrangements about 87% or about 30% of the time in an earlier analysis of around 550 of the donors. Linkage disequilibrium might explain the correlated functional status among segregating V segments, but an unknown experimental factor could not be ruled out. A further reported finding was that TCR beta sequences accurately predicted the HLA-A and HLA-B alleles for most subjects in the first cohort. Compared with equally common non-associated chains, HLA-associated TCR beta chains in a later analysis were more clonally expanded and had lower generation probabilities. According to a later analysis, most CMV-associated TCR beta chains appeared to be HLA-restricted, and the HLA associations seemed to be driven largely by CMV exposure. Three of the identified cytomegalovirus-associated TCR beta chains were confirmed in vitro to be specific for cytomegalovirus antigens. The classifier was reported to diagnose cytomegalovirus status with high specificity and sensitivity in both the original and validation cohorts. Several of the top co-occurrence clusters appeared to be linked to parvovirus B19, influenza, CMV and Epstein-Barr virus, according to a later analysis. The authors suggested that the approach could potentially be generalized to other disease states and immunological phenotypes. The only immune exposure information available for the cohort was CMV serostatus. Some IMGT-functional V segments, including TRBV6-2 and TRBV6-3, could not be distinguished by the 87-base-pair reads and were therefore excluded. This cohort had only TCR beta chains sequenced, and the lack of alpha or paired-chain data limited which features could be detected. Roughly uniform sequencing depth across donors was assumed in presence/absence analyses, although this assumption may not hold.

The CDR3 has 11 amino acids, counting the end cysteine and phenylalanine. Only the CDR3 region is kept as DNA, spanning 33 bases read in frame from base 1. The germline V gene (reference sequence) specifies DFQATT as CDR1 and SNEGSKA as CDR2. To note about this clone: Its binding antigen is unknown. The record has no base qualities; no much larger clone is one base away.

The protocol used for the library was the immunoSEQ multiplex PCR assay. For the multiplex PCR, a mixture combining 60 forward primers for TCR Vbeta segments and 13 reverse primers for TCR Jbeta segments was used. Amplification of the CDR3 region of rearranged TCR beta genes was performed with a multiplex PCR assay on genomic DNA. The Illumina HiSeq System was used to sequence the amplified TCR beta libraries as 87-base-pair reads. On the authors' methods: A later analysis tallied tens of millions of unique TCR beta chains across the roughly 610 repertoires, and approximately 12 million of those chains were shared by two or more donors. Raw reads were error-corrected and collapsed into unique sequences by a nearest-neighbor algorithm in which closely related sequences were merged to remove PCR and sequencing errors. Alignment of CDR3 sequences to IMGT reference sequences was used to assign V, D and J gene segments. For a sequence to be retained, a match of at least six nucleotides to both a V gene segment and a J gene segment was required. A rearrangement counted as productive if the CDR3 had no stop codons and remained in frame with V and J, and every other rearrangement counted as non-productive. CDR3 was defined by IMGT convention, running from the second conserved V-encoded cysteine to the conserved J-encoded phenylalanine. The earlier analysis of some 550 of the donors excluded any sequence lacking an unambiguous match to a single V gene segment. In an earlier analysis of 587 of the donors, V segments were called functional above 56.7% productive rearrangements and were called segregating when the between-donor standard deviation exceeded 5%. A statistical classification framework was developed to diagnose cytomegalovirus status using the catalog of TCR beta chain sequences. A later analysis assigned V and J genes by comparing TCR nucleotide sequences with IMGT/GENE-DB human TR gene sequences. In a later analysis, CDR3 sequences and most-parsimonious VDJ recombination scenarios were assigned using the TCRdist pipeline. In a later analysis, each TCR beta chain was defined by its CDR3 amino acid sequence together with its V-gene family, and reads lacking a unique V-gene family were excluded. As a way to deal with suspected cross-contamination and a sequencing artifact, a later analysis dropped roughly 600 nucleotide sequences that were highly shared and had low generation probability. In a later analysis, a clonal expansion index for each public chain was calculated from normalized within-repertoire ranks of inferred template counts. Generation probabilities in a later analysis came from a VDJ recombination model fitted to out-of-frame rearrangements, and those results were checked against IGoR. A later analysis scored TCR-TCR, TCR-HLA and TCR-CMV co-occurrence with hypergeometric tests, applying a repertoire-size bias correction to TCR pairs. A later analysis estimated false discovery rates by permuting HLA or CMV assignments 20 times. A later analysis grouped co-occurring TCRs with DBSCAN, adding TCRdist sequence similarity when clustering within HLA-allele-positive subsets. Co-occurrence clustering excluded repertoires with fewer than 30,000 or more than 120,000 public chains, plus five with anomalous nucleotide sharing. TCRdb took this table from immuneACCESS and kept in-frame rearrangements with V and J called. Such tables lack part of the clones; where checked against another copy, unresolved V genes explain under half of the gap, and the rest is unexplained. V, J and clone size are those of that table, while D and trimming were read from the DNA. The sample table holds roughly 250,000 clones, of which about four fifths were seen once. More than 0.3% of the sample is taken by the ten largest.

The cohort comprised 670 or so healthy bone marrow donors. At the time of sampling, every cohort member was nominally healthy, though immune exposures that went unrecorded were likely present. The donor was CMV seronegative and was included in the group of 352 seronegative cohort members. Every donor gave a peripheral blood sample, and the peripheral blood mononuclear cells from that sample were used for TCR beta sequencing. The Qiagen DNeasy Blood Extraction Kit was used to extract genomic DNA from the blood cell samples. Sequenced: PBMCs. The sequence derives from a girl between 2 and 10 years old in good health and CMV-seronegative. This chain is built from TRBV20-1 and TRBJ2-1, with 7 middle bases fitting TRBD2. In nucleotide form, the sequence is TGCACCGACGGGGGGTACAATGAGCAGTTCTTC. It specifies CTDGGYNEQFF.